This T cell receptor beta chain was obtained from a study of spatial heterogeneity in lung cancer. V was trimmed by 0 bases and J by 3 bases, leaving 8 bases between them. Germline V gene sequence: CDR1 MNHNY, CDR2 SVGAGI (reference sequence). The CDR3 is 15 amino acids. TCRdb fed the 5' RACE reads into MiXCR, producing one record per CDR3 protein. This sample yields some 7,800 distinct CDR3 sequences, of which approximately 8.6% are seen a single time; roughly 44% belongs to the top ten. This clonotype has ten or more counts. This beta chain slipped into a library made for alpha chains as a stray read, so its size is not meaningful. Time point: sample taken at primary tumor resection. Unsorted samples of tumor, nontumor lung or frozen PBMC had their whole RNA sequenced.

The sequence was obtained from a male donor with early-stage non-small cell lung cancer. V and J are TRBV6-6 and TRBJ1-4; unclear D gene. The sequences come from PBMCs, collected at surgery. The CDR3 is CASSYSPISNEKLFF. In DNA form, the CDR3 reads TGTGCCAGCAGTTACTCTCCCATCTCTAATGAAAAACTGTTTTTT.